The 14 T cell receptor beta chains given below trace back to one sample, sequenced in a study of T-cell reconstitution after alpha-beta-depleted transplantation in children (dated by TCRdb to 2016 to 2018). Read against the paper, the sample's treatment or condition label means: allogeneic hematopoietic cell transplantation with graft depleted of TCRalphabeta T cells and CD19 B cells. The protocol used for the library was PCR. The run used an Illumina HiSeq 2500. To normalize quantification of the TCRbeta repertoire, the TCR libraries were built with molecular barcoding that relied on unique molecular identifiers. Using fastp trimming at Q25 and MiXCR clonotype assembly, TCRdb reanalyzed the public sequencing data and kept in-frame beta chains. Each CDR3 protein gets just one entry, which takes the most common genes and DNA from the rows behind it. The sample table lists more than 500,000 distinct CDR3 sequences, roughly 11% of them with a count of one. The ten largest clonotypes hold 12% to 15% of the sample.

The source material was PBMCs, mostly from graft donor cells, sampled 180 days after TCRalphabeta/CD19-depleted stem cell transplant. The origin of the receptors is a female patient aged 2-15 years who had a stem cell transplant for aplastic anemia, so the T cells may come from the graft donor.

This chain links TRBV5-4 with TRBJ1-1; D not resolved. Germline-derived CDR1 and CDR2 are SGHNT and YYREEE (reference sequence). The CDR3 loop spans 13 amino acids. V lost 4 bases, J lost 12 bases, and 19 bases lay in between. CDR3 residues: CASSRPFPSVTFF. The CDR3, as DNA: TGTGCCAGCAGCCGACCCTTTCCGAGCGTGACTTTCTTT.

This clonotype was seen a few times. This sequence joins TRBV3-1 and TRBJ1-1, with TRBD1 matching over 8 bases. The CDR3 has 15 amino acids. The germline CDR1 and CDR2 sequences are LGHDT and YNNKEL (reference sequence). The ends lost 2 bases at V and 0 bases at J; junction bases unmatched: 2. The CDR3 reads CASSQLTGVNTEAFF. The CDR3 nucleotides are TGTGCCAGCAGCCAACTGACAGGGGTGAACACTGAAGCTTTCTTT.

This clonotype was found many times. This sequence joins TRBV7-6 and TRBJ1-2; D is possibly TRBD1 (6 bases). Germline assignment: CDR1 SGHVS and CDR2 FNYEAQ. The V end lost 1 base, the J end lost 0 bases, and 9 bases lay between the germline ends. The length of the CDR3 is 15 residues. The CDR3 here is CASSLVAGANYGYTF. The CDR3 nucleotides read TGTGCCAGCAGCTTAGTGGCAGGGGCTAACTATGGCTACACCTTC.

The chain uses TRBV7-9 and TRBJ2-1; D remains ambiguous. The CDR3 has 11 amino acids. The germline V gene encodes CDR1 SEHNR and CDR2 FQNEAQ (reference sequence). Trimming cost V 4 bases and J 9 bases, with 7 bases left between them. The chain's CDR3 is CASSSPTEQFF. CDR3 DNA: TGTGCCAGCAGCTCTCCCACTGAGCAGTTCTTC.

This clonotype was seen ten or more times. This chain uses TRBV29-1 with TRBJ1-2; no firm D call. The CDR3 has 13 amino acids. Deletions cut 4 bases from V and 1 base from J, with 10 bases between. Germline V gives CDR1 SQVTM, CDR2 ANQGSEA. DNA for the CDR3: TGCAGCGTTGCCGGGAATTTTAACTATGGCTACACCTTC. This codes for CSVAGNFNYGYTF.

This clonotype was counted a few times. The V call is TRBV7-2, the J call TRBJ2-5; TRBD2 matches 7 bases. Trimming took 5 bases from V and 5 from J; bases not matched to a gene: 11. Germline V gives CDR1 SGHTA, CDR2 FQGNSA. This CDR3 region has 15 residues. The CDR3 coding sequence is TGTGCCAGCAGCGTCGGGGGGACGACGCGGGAGACCCAGTACTTC. Translating it yields CASSVGGTTRETQYF.

V usage is TRBV29-1 and J usage is TRBJ2-2; TRBD1 agrees at 7 bases. Germline trimming cut 6 bases from V and 2 bases from J; bases unmatched to any gene: 6. Germline V CDR1 and CDR2: SQVTM, ANQGSEA. The CDR3 has 14 residues. The DNA of the CDR3 is TGCAGCGTGCTGACAGGGATCAACACCGGGGAGCTGTTTTTT. This encodes CSVLTGINTGELFF.

The CDR3 DNA reads as TGCAGTGCTAGAGATCCGCAGGGTTCAACTGGAAACACCATATATTTT. Translating it yields CSARDPQGSTGNTIYF. The chain has TRBV20-1 and TRBJ1-3, with D possibly being TRBD1 (5 bases). Deletions cut 0 bases from V and 2 bases from J, with 14 bases between. The CDR3 totals 16 residues. Germline V CDR1 and CDR2: DFQATT, SNEGSKA (reference sequence).

This clonotype occurred a few times. The chain has TRBV7-2 and TRBJ1-5, with TRBD1 matching 8 bases. Germline V gene data show CDR1 as SGHTA and CDR2 as FQGNSA. The trim removed 2 bases at V and 1 base at J, leaving 1 base unmatched. The CDR3 is 15 residues long. The CDR3 protein is CASSLPGGSNQPQHF. The CDR3 coding sequence is TGTGCCAGCAGCTTACCAGGGGGCAGCAATCAGCCCCAGCATTTT.

DNA for the CDR3: TGTGCCAGCAGTTTATTCGCGGGAGGGCTTTCCTACAATGAGCAGTTCTTC. Amino acids: CASSLFAGGLSYNEQFF. The V call is TRBV27, the J call TRBJ2-1; 9 bases are shared with TRBD2. The J segment lost 1 base and the V segment lost 1 base, leaving 5 bases of the junction unmatched. The germline V gene has CDR1 MNHEY and CDR2 SMNVEV (reference sequence). This CDR3 comprises 17 residues.

This clonotype was observed a few times. The chain uses TRBV29-1 and TRBJ2-1; TRBD2 aligns across 9 bases. V shed 8 bases, J shed 10 bases, and the junction held 18 bases outside the gene matches. The CDR3 runs 15 residues. CDR1 is SQVTM, CDR2 ANQGSEA, per germline. Here the CDR3 DNA reads TGCAGCTCATCGCCCTCTAGCGGGGCCCGTCGGGAGCAGTTCTTC. Its protein product is CSSSPSSGARREQFF.

This chain links TRBV6-1 with TRBJ2-2; 7 bases are shared with TRBD1. J lost 4 bases, V lost 10 bases, and 15 bases had no gene match. The CDR3 loop spans 16 amino acids. Germline CDR1 and CDR2: MNHNS and SASEGT. The CDR3 loop reads CATLAPGTDVTGELFF. The CDR3 region has the DNA TGTGCCACTCTAGCCCCCGGGACAGACGTCACCGGGGAGCTGTTTTTT.

Remarks on this clonotype: One junction end disagrees with the germline gene, perhaps due to a read error. The chain recombines TRBV6-5 with TRBJ2-7; 10 nucleotides line up with TRBD1. This CDR3 contains 14 residues. CDR1 and CDR2 (germline): MNHEY, SVGAGI. The CDR3 loop reads CASSYGQGGYERYF. CDR3 sequence (DNA): TGTGCCAGCAGTTACGGACAGGGGGGCTACGAGCGGTACTTC.

This clonotype was seen more than once but under ten times. The J gene is TRBJ1-2, the V gene TRBV7-2; D possibly corresponds to TRBD1 (5 bases). Germline CDR1 and CDR2: SGHTA and FQGNSA. This CDR3 is 14 amino acids long. With 5 bases removed from V and 7 bases from J, the gap between germline ends came to 17 bases. The CDR3, as DNA: TGTGCCAGCAGCCCCAGGGAGGGGAGGGGTGGCTACACCTTC. It is translated as CASSPREGRGGYTF. Full variable domain (missing parts from reference TRBV7-2 and TRBJ1-2): GAGVSQSPSNKVTEKGKDVELRCDPISGHTALYWYRQSLGQGLEFLIYFQGNSAPDKSGLPSDRFSAERTGGSVSTLTIQRTQQEDSAVYLCASSPREGRGGYTFGSGTRLTVV.